This T cell receptor beta chain was sequenced for a study of OX40 agonist ivuxolimab in advanced cancers. Regarding the complete study: Ivuxolimab was a fully human IgG2 agonistic monoclonal antibody targeting the costimulatory receptor OX40 (CD134). In the dose-escalation cohort, more than 75% of patients were male, and the mean age was approximately 55 years, with a range of roughly 20 to 80. Partial responses occurred in three dose-escalation patients, of whom one had hepatocellular carcinoma and two had cutaneous melanoma. Among the roughly 54 dose-escalation patients, 19 had hepatocellular carcinoma, 15 melanoma, 9 renal cell carcinoma and 9 head and neck cancer. The purpose of peripheral TCRbeta sequencing was to test whether ivuxolimab changed TCR sequence diversity and led to clonal T-cell expansion. The paper covers the monotherapy dose-escalation part of the phase I ivuxolimab trial, which included N of about 51 patients. Patients were allowed to have had prior anti-PD-1, anti-PD-L1 or anti-CTLA-4 therapy, and about 40% of the dose-escalation patients had been treated with checkpoint inhibitors. Intravenous ivuxolimab was administered to patients every 2 weeks at six dose levels: 0.01, 0.1, 0.3, 1.5, 3 and 10 mg/kg. The study at large found these results: Low levels of normalized T-cell clonal expansion were also seen in some patients who did not respond. Partial responders in the 0.1-3.0 mg/kg groups had among the lowest normalized peripheral clonal expansion, especially among CD8+ T cells. After ivuxolimab, CD8+ T cells had more expanded clones than CD4+ T cells on average. At doses from 0.1 to 3.0 mg/kg, clonal expansion was seen in both CD4+ and CD8+ blood T cells between baseline and week 6. The antigen specificity of the clonally expanded peripheral T cells was not determined.

Points on this clone: The antigen it binds to is not known. Per-base qualities were not stored, and no clone one base away is much larger.

Genomic DNA was extracted from sorted cells for sequencing of the TCRbeta CDR3 region. The immunoSEQ Assay was used to sequence the TCRbeta CDR3 regions. This is the immuneACCESS table as TCRdb keeps it, with only in-frame sequences that have V and J called. A part of the clones is gone; compared with another copy, unresolved V genes explain less than half, and the rest is unexplained. Here the sample has about 68,000 clones; roughly 80% occur a single time. The ten largest account for around 1.4% of the sample. The trial excluded patients who had a history of autoimmune disease or who were on systemic immunosuppression. Peripheral blood for TCR sequencing was drawn from every dose cohort at baseline, at cycle 4 day 1 and at cycle 7 day 1. The samples were taken from a phase I, first-in-human, multicenter, open-label dose-escalation trial of ivuxolimab. Adults with locally advanced or metastatic melanoma, renal cell, hepatocellular, or head and neck squamous cell carcinoma were enrolled in the trial. Before TCR sequencing, CD4+ T cells and CD8+ T cells were sorted from peripheral blood as separate populations.

The material sequenced was CD4+ or CD8+ T cells sorted from blood, taken in a trial of the OX40 agonist ivuxolimab. This TCR derives from an adult with an advanced solid tumor such as melanoma, head and neck, liver or kidney cancer.

The CDR3 region: CASSPWGADTEAFF. The nucleotide sequence reads TGTGCCAGCAGCCCGTGGGGGGCGGACACTGAAGCTTTCTTT. This sequence uses TRBV11-3 and TRBJ1-1, with TRBD1 tentatively as D gene (6 bases match). Based on the germline V gene, the CDR1 and CDR2 sequences are SGHNT and YENEEA. V and J lose 5 bases and 3 bases, and a span of 13 bases separates them. The CDR3 covers 14 residues, taking in both the cysteine and the phenylalanine. Only the CDR3 region is kept as DNA, spanning 42 bases read in frame from base 1.